The sequence of this T cell receptor (beta chain) was determined in a study of blood T cell repertoires in COVID-19. Overall study: Researchers got acute and convalescent COVID-19 samples from the United States, Italy and Spain.

Trimming removed 0 bases at V and 0 bases at J, with 9 bases between. This CDR3 spans 16 amino acids. Germline CDR1 is SGHDN and CDR2 is FVKESK. This clone turned up a few times. In the original workflow: Using reference gene primer amplification, nucleated cell counts were estimated. TCRdb keeps only in-frame clones here, not all; method: immunoSEQ multiplex PCR. V, J and clone size are taken as reported in that table, and D and trimming were inferred from the DNA itself. Altogether tens of thousands of clones are present, around 85% being singletons, with the ten largest covering more than 12%. Sequencing was carried out using peripheral blood. The chain employs TRBV14 and TRBJ1-3; D gene uncertain. The receptor comes from a woman aged 70-85 years with acute or convalescent COVID-19. CDR3 sequence reads: CASSQERGFSGNTIYF. CDR3 nucleotides: TGTGCCAGCAGCCAAGAGCGGGGATTCTCTGGAAACACCATATATTTT. Full variable domain (rest looked up from reference TRBV14 and TRBJ1-3): EAGVTQFPSHSVIEKGQTVTLRCDPISGHDNLYWYRRVMGKEIKFLLHFVKESKQDESGMPNNRFLAERTGGTYSTLKVQPAELEDSGVYFCASSQERGFSGNTIYFGEGSWLTVV.